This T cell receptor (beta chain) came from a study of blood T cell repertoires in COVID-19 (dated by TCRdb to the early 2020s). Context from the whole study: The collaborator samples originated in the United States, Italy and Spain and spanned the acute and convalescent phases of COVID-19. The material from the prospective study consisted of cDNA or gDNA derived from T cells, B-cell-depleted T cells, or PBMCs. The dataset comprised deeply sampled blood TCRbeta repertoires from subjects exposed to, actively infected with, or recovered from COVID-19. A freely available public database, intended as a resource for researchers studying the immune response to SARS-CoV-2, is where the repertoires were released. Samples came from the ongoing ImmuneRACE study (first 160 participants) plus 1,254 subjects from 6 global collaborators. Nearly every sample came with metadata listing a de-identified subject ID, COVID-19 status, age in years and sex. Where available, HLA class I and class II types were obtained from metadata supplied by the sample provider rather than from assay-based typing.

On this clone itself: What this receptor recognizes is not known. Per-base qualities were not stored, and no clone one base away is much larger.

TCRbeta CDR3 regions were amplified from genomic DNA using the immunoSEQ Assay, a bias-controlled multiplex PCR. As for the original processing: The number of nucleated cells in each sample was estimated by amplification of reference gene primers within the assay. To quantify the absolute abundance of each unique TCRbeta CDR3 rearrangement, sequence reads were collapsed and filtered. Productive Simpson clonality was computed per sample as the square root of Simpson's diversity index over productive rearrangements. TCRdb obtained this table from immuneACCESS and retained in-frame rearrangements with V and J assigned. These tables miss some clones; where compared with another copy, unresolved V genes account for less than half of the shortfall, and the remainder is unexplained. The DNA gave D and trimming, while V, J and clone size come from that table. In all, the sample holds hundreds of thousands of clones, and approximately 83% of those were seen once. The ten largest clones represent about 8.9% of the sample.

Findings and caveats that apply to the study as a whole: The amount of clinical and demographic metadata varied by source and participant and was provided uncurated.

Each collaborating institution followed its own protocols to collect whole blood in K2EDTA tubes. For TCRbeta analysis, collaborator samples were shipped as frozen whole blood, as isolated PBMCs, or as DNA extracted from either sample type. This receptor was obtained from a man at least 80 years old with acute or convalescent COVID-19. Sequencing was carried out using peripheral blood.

The CDR3 region has the sequence CASSIGWRGYNEQFF. The nucleotide sequence reads as follows: TGTGCCAGTAGTATAGGTTGGCGGGGCTACAATGAGCAGTTCTTC. The chain employs TRBV19 and TRBJ2-1; TRBD2 is perhaps the D gene, given 6 matching bases. Relative to germline, V is 1 base shorter and J is 3 bases shorter, with 10 bases between their ends. The germline V gene (reference sequence) supplies CDR1 LNHDA and CDR2 SQIVND. Inclusive of the bounding cysteine and phenylalanine, the CDR3 is 15 residues long. The retained sequence is limited to the CDR3, 45 bases, with the frame set at the first base.